Listed below are T cell receptor beta chains from one sample, sequenced in a study of blood T cells in healthy people across ages. TCRdb passed the 5' RACE reads through MiXCR, listing each CDR3 protein once. The data contain about 970,000 distinct CDR3 sequences, roughly 51% of them singletons. Sequencing input: blood. The source is a woman aged 55-70 years in good health. CDR3s include the opening cysteine and the closing phenylalanine or tryptophan. D genes are given only for firm matches. A clone size is listed for some rows: how often the clone was seen (once, few, many), or a class if it is expanded.

-,TRBV12-3/TRBV12-4,-,TRBJ2-1,CASSFGLLGYNEQFF,TGTGCCAGCAGTTTCGGACTATTGGGCTACAATGAGCAGTTCTTC
-,TRBV12-3/TRBV12-4,-,TRBJ2-7,CASGSDRLRYEQYF,TGTGCCAGCGGATCTGACAGGCTTCGCTACGAGCAGTACTTC
-,TRBV7-2,TRBD1,TRBJ2-5,CASSLEGRGWETQYF,TGTGCCAGCAGCTTAGAGGGCAGGGGGTGGGAGACCCAGTACTTC
-,TRBV2,-,TRBJ1-6,CASSGTSSPLHF,TGTGCCAGCAGTGGAACATCTTCACCCCTCCACTTT
few,TRBV27,-,TRBJ2-5,CASSPMNNQETQYF,TGTGCCAGCAGTCCCATGAACAACCAAGAGACCCAGTACTTC
few,TRBV20-1,TRBD2,TRBJ2-1,CSARRGGRQFF,TGCAGTGCTAGAAGGGGAGGGCGGCAGTTCTTC
-,TRBV20-1,TRBD2,TRBJ2-7,CSASLFSTSGSGEQYF,TGCAGTGCTTCCCTCTTTTCGACTAGCGGGAGTGGCGAGCAGTACTTC
-,TRBV30,-,TRBJ1-2,CAWSVWANGYTF,TGTGCCTGGAGTGTATGGGCTAATGGCTACACCTTC
few,TRBV24-1,TRBD2,TRBJ2-7,CATSGKGLAAHEQYF,TGTGCCACCAGTGGTAAGGGACTAGCAGCTCACGAGCAGTACTTC
-,TRBV7-9,-,TRBJ2-3,CASSLGQTINTDTQYF,TGTGCCAGCAGCTTGGGGCAGACAATTAACACAGATACGCAGTATTTT
few,TRBV4-1,-,TRBJ2-7,CASSHTLGVLSYEQYF,TGCGCCAGCAGCCACACCTTAGGGGTGTTATCCTACGAGCAGTACTTC
-,TRBV28,-,TRBJ2-6,CASSLPGISGANVLTF,TGTGCCAGCAGTTTACCAGGGATCTCTGGGGCCAACGTCCTGACTTTC